The sequence of this TCR beta chain was determined in a study of blood T cells in healthy people across ages. This CDR3 contains 23 residues. Germline V gene lookup returns CDR1 SGHRS and CDR2 YFSETQ. The authors ran a second PCR of about 6 to 11 cycles using a sample-barcoded 5' primer and a J-beta primer mix. TCRdb re-called the 5' RACE reads through MiXCR, storing one row per CDR3 protein. This table has over 600,000 distinct CDR3 sequences, around a fifth appearing once. Specimen: blood. This chain uses TRBV5-1 with TRBJ2-1, with 8 bases that match TRBD1. The end of the DNA is better explained by TRBJ2-7, so the J call may be wrong. The TCR was taken from an older man in good health. The CDR3 nucleotides read TGCGCCAGCAGCTTGGTAAGGAACAGGGGGGTAGCGGTGACGGATTTACGCTCCTACGAGCAGTACTTC. It translates to CASSLVRNRGVAVTDLRSYEQYF.